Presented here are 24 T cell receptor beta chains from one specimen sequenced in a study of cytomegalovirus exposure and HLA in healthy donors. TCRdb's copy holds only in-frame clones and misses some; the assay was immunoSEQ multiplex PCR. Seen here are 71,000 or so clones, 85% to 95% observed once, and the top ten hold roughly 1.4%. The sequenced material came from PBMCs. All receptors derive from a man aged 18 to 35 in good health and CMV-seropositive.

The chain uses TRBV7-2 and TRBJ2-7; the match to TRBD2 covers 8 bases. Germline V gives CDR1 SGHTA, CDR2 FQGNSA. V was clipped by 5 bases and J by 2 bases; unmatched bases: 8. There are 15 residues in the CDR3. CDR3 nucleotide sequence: TGTGCCAGCAGCCCCAGACTAGCGTTTACCTACGAGCAGTACTTC. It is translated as CASSPRLAFTYEQYF.

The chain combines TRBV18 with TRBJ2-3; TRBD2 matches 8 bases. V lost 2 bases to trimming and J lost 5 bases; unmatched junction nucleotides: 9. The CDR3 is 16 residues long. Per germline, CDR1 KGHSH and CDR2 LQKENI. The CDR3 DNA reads TGTGCCAGCTCACCATCGAATAGCGGGGAGGGAGATACGCAGTATTTT. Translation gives CASSPSNSGEGDTQYF.

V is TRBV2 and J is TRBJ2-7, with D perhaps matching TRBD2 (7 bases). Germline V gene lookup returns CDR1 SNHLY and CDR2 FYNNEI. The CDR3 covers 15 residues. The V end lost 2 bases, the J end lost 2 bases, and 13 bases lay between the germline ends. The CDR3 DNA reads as TGTGCCAGCAGTGAATCGCGGGGGCGCCCCTACGAGCAGTACTTC. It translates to CASSESRGRPYEQYF.

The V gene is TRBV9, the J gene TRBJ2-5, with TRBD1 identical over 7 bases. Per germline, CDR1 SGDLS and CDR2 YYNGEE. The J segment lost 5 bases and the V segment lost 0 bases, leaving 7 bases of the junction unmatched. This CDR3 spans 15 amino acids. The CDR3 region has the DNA TGTGCCAGCAGCGTAGCCCTTACCAGGGGGGAGACCCAGTACTTC. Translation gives CASSVALTRGETQYF.

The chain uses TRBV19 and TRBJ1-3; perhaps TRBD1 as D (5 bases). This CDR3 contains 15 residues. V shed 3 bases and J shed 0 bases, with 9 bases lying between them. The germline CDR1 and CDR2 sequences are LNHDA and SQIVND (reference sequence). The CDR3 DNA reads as TGTGCCAGTAGTATGGGGCTTATCTCTGGAAACACCATATATTTT. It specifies CASSMGLISGNTIYF. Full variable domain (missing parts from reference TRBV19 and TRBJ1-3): DGGITQSPKYLFRKEGQNVTLSCEQNLNHDAMYWYRQDPGQGLRLIYYSQIVNDFQKGDIAEGYSVSREKKESFPLTVTSAQKNPTAFYLCASSMGLISGNTIYFGEGSWLTVV.

Here the CDR3 reads CASSASGTQETQYF. CDR3 DNA sequence: TGTGCCAGCAGCGCCTCCGGGACTCAAGAGACCCAGTACTTC. This chain connects TRBV9 to TRBJ2-5; possible D gene TRBD2, 6 bases. V dropped 3 bases and J dropped 2 bases, with 11 bases sitting between them. Germline loops: CDR1 SGDLS, CDR2 YYNGEE. This CDR3 spans 14 amino acids.

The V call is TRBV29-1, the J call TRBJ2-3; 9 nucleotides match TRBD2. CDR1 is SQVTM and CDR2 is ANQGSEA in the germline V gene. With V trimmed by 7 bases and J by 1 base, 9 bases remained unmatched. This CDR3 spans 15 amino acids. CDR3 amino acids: CSAGELAGGTDTQYF. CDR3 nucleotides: TGCAGCGCTGGGGAATTAGCGGGAGGCACAGATACGCAGTATTTT.

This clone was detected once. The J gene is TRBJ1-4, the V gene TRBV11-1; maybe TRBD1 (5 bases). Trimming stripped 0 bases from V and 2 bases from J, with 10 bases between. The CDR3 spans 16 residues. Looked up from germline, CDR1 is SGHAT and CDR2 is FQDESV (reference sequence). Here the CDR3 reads CASSLARGGTNEKLFF. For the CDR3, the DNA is TGTGCCAGCAGCTTAGCGCGGGGCGGCACTAATGAAAAACTGTTTTTT.

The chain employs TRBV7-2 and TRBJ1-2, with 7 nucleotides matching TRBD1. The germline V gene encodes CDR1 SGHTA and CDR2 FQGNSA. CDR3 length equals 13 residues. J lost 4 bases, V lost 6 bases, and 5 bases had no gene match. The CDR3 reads CASRRGQSYGYTF. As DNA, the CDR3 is TGTGCCAGCAGAAGGGGGCAGAGCTATGGCTACACCTTC.

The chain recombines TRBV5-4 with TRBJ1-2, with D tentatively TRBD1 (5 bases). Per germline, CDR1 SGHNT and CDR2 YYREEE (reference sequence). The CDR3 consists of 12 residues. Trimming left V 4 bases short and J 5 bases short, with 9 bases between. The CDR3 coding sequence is TGTGCCAGCAGCGACGCAGGGTATGGCTACACCTTC. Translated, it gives CASSDAGYGYTF.

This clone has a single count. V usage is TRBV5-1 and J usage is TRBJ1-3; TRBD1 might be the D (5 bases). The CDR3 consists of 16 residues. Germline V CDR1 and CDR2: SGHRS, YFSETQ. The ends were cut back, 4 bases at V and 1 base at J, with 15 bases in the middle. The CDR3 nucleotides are TGCGCCAGCAGCCTTCAACCAGGGACTTCTGGAAACACCATATATTTT. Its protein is CASSLQPGTSGNTIYF.

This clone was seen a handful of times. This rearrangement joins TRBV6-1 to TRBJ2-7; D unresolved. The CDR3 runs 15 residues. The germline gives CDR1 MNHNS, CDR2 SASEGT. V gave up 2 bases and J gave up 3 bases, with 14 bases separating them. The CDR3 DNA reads TGTGCCAGCAGTGAAACAGCCCAATCCCTCTACGAGCAGTACTTC. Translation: CASSETAQSLYEQYF.

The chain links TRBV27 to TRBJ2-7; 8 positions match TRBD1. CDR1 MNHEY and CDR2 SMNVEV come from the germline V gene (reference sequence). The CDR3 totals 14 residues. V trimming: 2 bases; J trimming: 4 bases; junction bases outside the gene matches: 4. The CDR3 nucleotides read TGTGCCAGCAGTTTAGGCCAGGGGGCTTACGAGCAGTACTTC. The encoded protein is CASSLGQGAYEQYF.

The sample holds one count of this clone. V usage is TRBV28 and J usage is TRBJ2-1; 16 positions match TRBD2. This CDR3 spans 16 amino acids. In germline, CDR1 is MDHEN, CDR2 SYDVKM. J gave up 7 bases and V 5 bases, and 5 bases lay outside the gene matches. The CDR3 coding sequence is TGTGCCAGCAGTGGGGGACTAGCGGGAGGGAGGAATGAGCAGTTCTTC. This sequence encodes CASSGGLAGGRNEQFF.

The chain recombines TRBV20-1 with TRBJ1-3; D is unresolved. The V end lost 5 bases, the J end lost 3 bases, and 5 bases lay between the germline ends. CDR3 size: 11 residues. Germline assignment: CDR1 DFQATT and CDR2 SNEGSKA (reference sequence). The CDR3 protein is CSADFGNTIYF. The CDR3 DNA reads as TGCAGTGCTGACTTTGGAAACACCATATATTTT.

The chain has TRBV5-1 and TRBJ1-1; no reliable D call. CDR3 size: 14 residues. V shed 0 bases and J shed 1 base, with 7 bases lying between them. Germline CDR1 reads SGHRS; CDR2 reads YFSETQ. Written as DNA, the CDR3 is TGCGCCAGCAGCTTGGCCCGGGGGAACACTGAAGCTTTCTTT. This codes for CASSLARGNTEAFF.

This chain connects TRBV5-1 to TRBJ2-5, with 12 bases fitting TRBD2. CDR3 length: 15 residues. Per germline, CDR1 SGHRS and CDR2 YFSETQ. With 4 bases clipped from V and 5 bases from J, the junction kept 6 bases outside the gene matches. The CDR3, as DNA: TGCGCCAGCAGCATCAGACTAGCGGGGGTGGAGACCCAGTACTTC. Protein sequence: CASSIRLAGVETQYF.

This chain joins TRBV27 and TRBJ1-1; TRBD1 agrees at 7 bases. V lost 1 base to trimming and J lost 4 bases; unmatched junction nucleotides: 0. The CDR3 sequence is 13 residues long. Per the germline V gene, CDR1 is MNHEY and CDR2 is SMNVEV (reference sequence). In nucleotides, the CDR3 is TGTGCCAGCAGTTTATACAGGGGCACTGAAGCTTTCTTT. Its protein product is CASSLYRGTEAFF.

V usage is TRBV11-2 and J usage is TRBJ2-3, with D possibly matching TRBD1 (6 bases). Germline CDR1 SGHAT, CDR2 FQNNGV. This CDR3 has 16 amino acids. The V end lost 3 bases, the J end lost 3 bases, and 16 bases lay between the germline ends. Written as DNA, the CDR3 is TGTGCCAGCAGCTTGACAGGTTTTATCGTTACAGATACGCAGTATTTT. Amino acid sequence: CASSLTGFIVTDTQYF.

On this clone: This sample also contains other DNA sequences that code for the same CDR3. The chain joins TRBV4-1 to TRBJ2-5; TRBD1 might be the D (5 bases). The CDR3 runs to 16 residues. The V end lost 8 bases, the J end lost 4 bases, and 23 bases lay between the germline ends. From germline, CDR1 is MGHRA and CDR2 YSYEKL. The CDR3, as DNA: TGCGCCAGCTCAAGGGGTATACCTCTGAGTAGAGAGACCCAGTACTTC. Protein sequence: CASSRGIPLSRETQYF.

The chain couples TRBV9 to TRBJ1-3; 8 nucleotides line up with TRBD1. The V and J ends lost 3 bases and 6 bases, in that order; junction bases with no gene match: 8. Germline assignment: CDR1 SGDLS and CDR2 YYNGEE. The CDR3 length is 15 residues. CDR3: CASSAGTGALNTIYF. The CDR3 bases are TGTGCCAGCAGCGCTGGGACAGGTGCCCTAAACACCATATATTTT.

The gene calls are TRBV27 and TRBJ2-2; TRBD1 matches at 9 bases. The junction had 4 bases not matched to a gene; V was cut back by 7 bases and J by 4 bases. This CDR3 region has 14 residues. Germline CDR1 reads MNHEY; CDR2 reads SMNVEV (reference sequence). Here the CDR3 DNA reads TGTGCCAGCAAACAGGGGGCGTTCACCGGGGAGCTGTTTTTT. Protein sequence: CASKQGAFTGELFF.

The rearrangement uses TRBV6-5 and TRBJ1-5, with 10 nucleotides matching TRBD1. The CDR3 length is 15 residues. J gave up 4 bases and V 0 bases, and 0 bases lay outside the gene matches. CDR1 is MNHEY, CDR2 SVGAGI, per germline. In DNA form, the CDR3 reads TGTGCCAGCAGTTACTCGGGACAGGGGAATCAGCCCCAGCATTTT. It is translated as CASSYSGQGNQPQHF.

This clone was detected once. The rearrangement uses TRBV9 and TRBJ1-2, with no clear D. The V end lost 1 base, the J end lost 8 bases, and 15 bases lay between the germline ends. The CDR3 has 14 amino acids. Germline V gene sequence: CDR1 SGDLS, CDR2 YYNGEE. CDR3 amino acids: CASSVPSRGGGYTF. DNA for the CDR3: TGTGCCAGCAGCGTACCCTCCCGGGGTGGAGGCTACACCTTC.